The 7 T cell receptor beta chains listed next were all sequenced from one sample in a study of molecular identifiers for immune sequencing clone quantification. TCRdb reanalysed the PCR reads using MiXCR and keeps one entry per CDR3 protein. The sample shows approximately 550,000 distinct CDR3 sequences, about 25% of them seen only once. The sample taken for sequencing was naive CD8+ T cells from blood, with Jurkat cell RNA spiked in. Subset denoted: FACS-sorted CD8+CD4-CCR7+CD45RA+ naive T cells. The receptors stem from a human donor in good health. Some libraries in this study had Jurkat cell RNA spiked in.

The chain links TRBV6-2 or TRBV6-3 to TRBJ2-7; D is undetermined. This CDR3 spans 12 amino acids. V was trimmed by 2 bases and J by 6 bases, leaving 8 bases between them. From germline, CDR1 is MNHEY and CDR2 SVGEGT. CDR3: CASSYPRREQYF. The CDR3 coding sequence is TGTGCCAGCAGTTACCCAAGGCGCGAGCAGTACTTC.

The chain joins TRBV19 to TRBJ1-2; D remains unclear. V lost 10 bases and J 4 bases, leaving 16 bases between the germline ends. This CDR3 region has 13 residues. Germline values: CDR1 LNHDA, CDR2 SQIVND (reference sequence). This CDR3 is CATSPKIFYGYTF. Written as DNA, the CDR3 is TGTGCCACCAGCCCCAAGATCTTCTATGGCTACACCTTC.

At least ten counts were recorded for this clonotype. This rearrangement joins TRBV5-1 to TRBJ2-5; 9 bases map to TRBD1. The germline V gene has CDR1 SGHRS and CDR2 YFSETQ. Unmatched junction bases numbered 12, after V lost 3 bases and J lost 6 bases. This CDR3 has 16 amino acids. DNA for the CDR3: TGCGCCAGCAGCTCGCCTGCGGACAGGGGCCGAAAGACCCAGTACTTC. Residues: CASSSPADRGRKTQYF.

Points on this clonotype: A read error may be the cause here, since a much bigger clone is one base away. The chain links TRBV28 to TRBJ2-1; 10 bases align to TRBD2. Per the germline V gene, CDR1 is MDHEN and CDR2 is SYDVKM. V gave up 4 bases and J gave up 0 bases; unmatched junction bases: 6. This CDR3 comprises 17 residues. DNA for the CDR3: TGTGCCAGCAGTTCAGGACTAGCGGCGAGCTCCTACAATGAGCAGTTCTTC. As protein: CASSSGLAASSYNEQFF.

This clonotype has only one observation. This is likely a read error, given that the CDR3 carries no conserved phenylalanine or tryptophan at its end. This chain uses TRBV28 with TRBJ1-1, with 8 bases fitting TRBD1. CDR1 and CDR2 from the germline V gene are MDHEN and SYDVKM. V shed 7 bases and J 5 bases; nucleotides not matched to a gene: 21. This CDR3 comprises 18 residues. The CDR3 loop is CASTSHGGRGQESTEAFL. The CDR3 DNA follows: TGTGCCAGCACTTCCCATGGGGGGCGGGGACAGGAATCTACTGAAGCTTTCCTT.

This clonotype was seen more than once but under ten times. The chain couples TRBV6-1 to TRBJ2-4; weak D call: TRBD1 (5 bases). Trimming stripped 8 bases from V and 1 base from J, with 18 bases between. Germline lookup yields CDR1 MNHNS and CDR2 SASEGT. The CDR3 length is 16 residues. The CDR3 region has the DNA TGTGCCAGCCGCCAAAGTGGACACTCGGCCAAAAACATTCAGTACTTC. Its protein is CASRQSGHSAKNIQYF.

This clonotype was picked up one time. The chain recombines TRBV20-1 with TRBJ2-3; D is undetermined. V was trimmed by 2 bases and J by 2 bases, leaving 14 bases between them. The CDR3 loop spans 15 amino acids. CDR1 is DFQATT, CDR2 SNEGSKA, per germline (reference sequence). CDR3 residues: CSARHHHWVTDTQYF. The CDR3 region has the DNA TGCAGTGCTAGACATCACCACTGGGTCACAGATACGCAGTATTTT.